Listed here are 21 T cell receptor beta chains from one sample, sequenced in a study of T cells expressing NK-cell markers. TCRdb re-called the 5' RACE reads, yielding one record per CDR3 amino acid sequence without DNA. Recorded for this sample: around 380,000 distinct CDR3 sequences. Sequencing was carried out using blood T cells: a sorted CD56 or NKG2C T cell subset, CD4+ or CD8+ T cells, or bulk PBMC T cells (not recorded which). These receptors all stem from a woman between 45 and 60 years old in good health.

The chain recombines TRBV29-1 with TRBJ2-7. This CDR3 spans 15 amino acids. Germline-derived CDR1 and CDR2 are SQVTM and ANQGSEA. The CDR3 loop reads CSVITRLNGIGEQYF.

This rearrangement joins TRBV12-3 or TRBV12-4 to TRBJ2-1; TCRdb indicates TRBD1, and absent DNA this call remains unverified. The CDR3 runs to 14 residues. CDR3 loop: CASILGTIYNEQFF.

V usage is TRBV20-1 and J usage is TRBJ2-5; TCRdb reports TRBD1, a call that lacks DNA to check it against. Germline values: CDR1 DFQATT, CDR2 SNEGSKA (reference sequence). The CDR3 covers 16 residues. CDR3 residues: CSARAPTSPRWETQYF.

V gene TRBV30 combines with J gene TRBJ1-2. The CDR3 spans 14 residues. Looked up from germline, CDR1 is GTSNPN and CDR2 is SVGIG (reference sequence). This CDR3 reads CAWSREYGLDGYTF.

This chain connects TRBV25-1 to TRBJ1-4. The CDR3 length is 17 residues. Germline assignment: CDR1 MGHDK and CDR2 SYGVNS. The CDR3 loop is CASSAWVALATNEKLFF.

The chain uses TRBV7-2 and TRBJ2-7. This CDR3 has 15 residues. The germline gives CDR1 SGHTA, CDR2 FQGNSA. The CDR3 reads CASSFIFKQLYEQYF.

CDR3 region: CAISESLAETGELFF. This chain uses TRBV10-3 with TRBJ2-2. The CDR3 loop spans 15 amino acids. The germline V gene has CDR1 ENHRY and CDR2 SYGVKD.

The gene calls are TRBV4-1 and TRBJ1-3; TCRdb's assignment of TRBD1 cannot be checked, as there is no DNA. The CDR3 runs 16 residues. Germline V gene lookup returns CDR1 MGHRA and CDR2 YSYEKL. This CDR3 reads CASSQAGGGFGNTIYF.

The chain employs TRBV5-1 and TRBJ2-7; TCRdb calls TRBD2, which cannot be checked without DNA. The CDR3 totals 15 residues. The germline gives CDR1 SGHRS, CDR2 YFSETQ. This CDR3 is CASSLGHGLAGEQYF.

V usage is TRBV6-5 and J usage is TRBJ2-5; TCRdb picks TRBD1, but there is no DNA to check that call. Germline V gives CDR1 MNHEY, CDR2 SVGAGI. The CDR3 extends over 15 amino acids. The CDR3 is CASSFFRGNQETQYF.

The chain recombines TRBV15 with TRBJ2-2. The CDR3 covers 14 residues. Germline loops: CDR1 LNHNV, CDR2 YYDKDF (reference sequence). The CDR3 reads CATSRDLGTGELFF.

J is TRBJ2-1 and V is TRBV18; TCRdb returns TRBD2, unconfirmable since there is no DNA. The CDR3 consists of 13 residues. CDR1 KGHSH and CDR2 LQKENI come from the germline V gene. The chain's CDR3 is CASSGTSTNEQFF.

The chain couples TRBV3-1 to TRBJ2-1. CDR1 is LGHDT and CDR2 is YNNKEL in the germline V gene (reference sequence). This CDR3 is 12 amino acids long. CDR3 residues: CASSQSQRDQFF.

This sequence joins TRBV24-1 and TRBJ2-1; the D gene TCRdb calls, TRBD1, cannot be checked with no DNA. Looked up from germline, CDR1 is KGHDR and CDR2 is SFDVKD. The CDR3 length is 13 residues. The CDR3 spells CATSGGPNNEQFF.

The chain employs TRBV10-3 and TRBJ2-1; TCRdb gives TRBD1 as the D gene, but with no DNA this cannot be confirmed. The germline gives CDR1 ENHRY, CDR2 SYGVKD. The CDR3 extends over 13 amino acids. CDR3 loop: CASRQGANNEQFF.

The chain links TRBV6-5 to TRBJ1-1; there is no DNA to check the TCRdb D call of TRBD1. The length of the CDR3 is 15 residues. Germline V gene sequence: CDR1 MNHEY, CDR2 SVGAGI. CDR3 in amino acids: CASSADSFRPLEAFF.

The genes are TRBV5-1 and TRBJ2-3; the TCRdb D gene call, TRBD1, has no DNA to confirm it. The CDR3 has 15 residues. CDR1 SGHRS and CDR2 YFSETQ come from the germline V gene. The CDR3 protein is CASNPGQGIGDTQYF.

The chain has TRBV2 and TRBJ2-1; TCRdb gives TRBD1 as the D gene, but with no DNA this cannot be confirmed. The CDR3 sequence is 14 residues long. Germline V CDR1 and CDR2: SNHLY, FYNNEI. The CDR3 region is CASNGQGTFVEQFF.

The gene calls are TRBV6-5 and TRBJ1-6. CDR1 is MNHEY, CDR2 SVGAGI, per germline. The CDR3 totals 16 residues. The CDR3 loop is CASSYSREGHGSPLHF.

This rearrangement joins TRBV7-6 to TRBJ1-1. Germline lookup yields CDR1 SGHVS and CDR2 FNYEAQ. There are 13 residues in the CDR3. CDR3 region: CASSLRLNTEAFF.

The V and J genes are TRBV12-3 or TRBV12-4 and TRBJ2-2; TCRdb returns TRBD2, unconfirmable since there is no DNA. The CDR3 has 16 residues. CDR3 region: CASSPRRGRASGELFF.